The 31 T cell receptor beta chains below were found in one sample sequenced in a study of T cells in Graves' hyperthyroidism and ophthalmopathy. Regions amplified from RNA transcripts were the TCR beta CDR3 regions. Researchers ran a first-round RT-PCR on the TCR CDR3 using the HTBI primer set. In TCRdb, the multiplex PCR reads were re-called with MiXCR into one record per CDR3 protein. Of approximately 640,000 distinct CDR3 sequences in the sample, less than 45% were seen once. Material for sequencing was peripheral blood or thyroid tissue (not recorded which). Every receptor here comes from an adult man with Graves' disease, either hyperthyroidism or ophthalmopathy (not recorded which).

This rearrangement joins TRBV20-1 to TRBJ1-1; D uncertain. Germline loops: CDR1 DFQATT, CDR2 SNEGSKA (reference sequence). The CDR3 totals 14 residues. The V end lost 2 bases, the J end lost 0 bases, and 10 bases lay between the germline ends. For the CDR3, the DNA is TGCAGTGCTAGATTTGGAGTTATGAACACTGAAGCTTTCTTT. It encodes CSARFGVMNTEAFF.

The rearrangement joins TRBV15 to TRBJ1-1; D gene ambiguous. CDR1 and CDR2 (germline): LNHNV, YYDKDF (reference sequence). The CDR3 length is 17 residues. The V gene lost 8 bases and the J gene lost 0 bases, with 22 bases spanning the gap. This chain's CDR3 is CATRPVDIAPMNTEAFF. For the CDR3, the DNA is TGTGCCACCCGGCCCGTAGATATTGCCCCTATGAACACTGAAGCTTTCTTT.

About this clonotype: One junction end does not reproduce the germline sequence, and a read error may be involved. This chain joins TRBV10-3 and TRBJ1-6; D unresolved. This CDR3 contains 12 residues. Germline V gene data show CDR1 as ENHRY and CDR2 as SYGVKD. CDR3 sequence: CAISAGASPPHF. The CDR3 region has the DNA TGTGCCATCAGTGCGGGCGCTTCACCCCCCCACTTT.

This chain joins TRBV9 and TRBJ2-2, with D possibly matching TRBD1 (6 bases). The V end was cut by 1 base, the J end by 7 bases, with 8 bases between. The CDR3 is 13 amino acids. Per germline, CDR1 SGDLS and CDR2 YYNGEE. For the CDR3, the DNA is TGTGCCAGCAGCGTAACAGGGAACGGGGAGCTGTTTTTT. Translating gives CASSVTGNGELFF. Based on the CDR3 plus reference TRBV9 and TRBJ2-2, the full variable domain is DSGVTQTPKHLITATGQRVTLRCSPRSGDLSVYWYQQSLDQGLQFLIQYYNGEERAKGNILERFSAQQFPDLHSELNLSSLELGDSALYFCASSVTGNGELFFGEGSRLTVL.

The V call is TRBV7-2, the J call TRBJ2-3; no clear D. The CDR3 runs 13 residues. Germline CDR1 SGHTA, CDR2 FQGNSA. Trimming left V 5 bases short and J 2 bases short, with 8 bases between. CDR3 DNA: TGTGCCAGCAGCCCCGGCCCCACAGATACGCAGTATTTT. This gives the protein CASSPGPTDTQYF.

The sample holds many counts of this clonotype. J is TRBJ1-1 and V is TRBV2, with TRBD1 identical over 11 bases. Germline V CDR1 and CDR2: SNHLY, FYNNEI. V shed 8 bases and J 0 bases; nucleotides not matched to a gene: 2. The CDR3 sequence is 14 residues long. The CDR3 protein is CASRTGGMNTEAFF. DNA for the CDR3: TGTGCCAGCCGGACAGGGGGCATGAACACTGAAGCTTTCTTT.

This clonotype was picked up many times. The gene calls are TRBV29-1 and TRBJ2-7; D is undetermined. Trimming pared 4 bases from V and 0 bases from J, leaving 7 bases between. CDR3 length: 12 amino acids. The germline CDR1 and CDR2 sequences are SQVTM and ANQGSEA. CDR3 sequence reads: CSVGAYSYEQYF. The CDR3, as DNA: TGCAGCGTTGGGGCGTACTCCTACGAGCAGTACTTC.

The chain links TRBV25-1 to TRBJ1-5; tentative D call: TRBD1 (5 bases). This CDR3 has 14 residues. CDR1 MGHDK and CDR2 SYGVNS come from the germline V gene. The V gene lost 1 base and the J gene lost 6 bases, with 10 bases spanning the gap. The CDR3 nucleotides read TGTGCCAGCAGTGAATGGGGGGAGGGTCAGCCCCAGCATTTT. Translating gives CASSEWGEGQPQHF.

This clonotype has more than one count but fewer than ten. The gene calls are TRBV9 and TRBJ2-5; 9 bases map to TRBD2. V lost 5 bases, J lost 2 bases, and 7 bases stayed unmatched. The CDR3 totals 15 residues. In germline, CDR1 is SGDLS, CDR2 YYNGEE. The CDR3 region is CASSASLAGQETQYF. The CDR3 DNA is TGTGCCAGCAGTGCTAGCCTAGCGGGGCAAGAGACCCAGTACTTC.

This clonotype was observed a few times. The chain employs TRBV29-1 and TRBJ1-2; 9 nucleotides agree with TRBD1. The ends lost 5 bases at V and 4 bases at J; junction bases unmatched: 2. Germline lookup yields CDR1 SQVTM and CDR2 ANQGSEA. This CDR3 has 12 residues. The CDR3: CSVRDRAYGYTF. CDR3 in DNA: TGCAGCGTTAGGGACAGGGCCTATGGCTACACCTTC.

The chain joins TRBV7-9 to TRBJ1-3; D possibly corresponds to TRBD1 (5 bases). Trimming cost V 4 bases and J 4 bases, with 11 bases left between them. This CDR3 comprises 14 residues. The germline V gene encodes CDR1 SEHNR and CDR2 FQNEAQ (reference sequence). The CDR3 coding sequence is TGTGCCAGCAGCTCCCACGACAGCGGAAACACCATATATTTT. It is translated as CASSSHDSGNTIYF.

With respect to this clonotype: The CDR3 carries no conserved terminal phenylalanine or tryptophan, so it likely arises from a read error. This chain links TRBV2 with TRBJ1-1; D may be TRBD1 (5 bases). V shed 6 bases and J shed 11 bases, with 10 bases lying between them. The CDR3 sequence is 10 residues long. CDR1 and CDR2 from the germline V gene are SNHLY and FYNNEI. The DNA of the CDR3 is TGTGCCAGCAGAACCGGGACGGCTTTCTCT. It specifies CASRTGTAFS.

The rearrangement links TRBV2 to TRBJ1-2, with a possible D match to TRBD1 (6 bases). Trimming removed 3 bases from V and 3 bases from J, with 11 bases in between. The CDR3 has 14 amino acids. Germline V gene data show CDR1 as SNHLY and CDR2 as FYNNEI. This chain's CDR3 is CASSDRGIDYGYTF. The DNA for the CDR3 is TGTGCCAGCAGTGACAGGGGAATTGACTATGGCTACACCTTC.

This clonotype turned up a few times. The gene calls are TRBV16 and TRBJ1-5; D gene ambiguous. The CDR3 runs 13 residues. Deletions cut 4 bases from V and 7 bases from J, with 11 bases between. Germline values: CDR1 KGHSY, CDR2 FQNENV. CDR3 protein: CASSLIRGQPQHF. The DNA of the CDR3 is TGTGCCAGCAGCCTGATTAGAGGGCAGCCCCAGCATTTT.

This clonotype appeared many times. This chain uses TRBV19 with TRBJ1-3, with D possibly being TRBD1 (5 bases). CDR1 and CDR2 from the germline V gene are LNHDA and SQIVND (reference sequence). The V end lost 2 bases, the J end lost 10 bases, and 9 bases lay between the germline ends. The CDR3 is made up of 12 amino acids. Here the CDR3 reads CASSIQGGTIYF. The CDR3 DNA reads as TGTGCCAGTAGTATACAGGGAGGGACCATATATTTT. The whole variable domain, remainder taken from reference TRBV19 and TRBJ1-3, is DGGITQSPKYLFRKEGQNVTLSCEQNLNHDAMYWYRQDPGQGLRLIYYSQIVNDFQKGDIAEGYSVSREKKESFPLTVTSAQKNPTAFYLCASSIQGGTIYFGEGSWLTVV.

The chain joins TRBV9 to TRBJ1-2; 8 nucleotides agree with TRBD1. Germline V gene lookup returns CDR1 SGDLS and CDR2 YYNGEE. The trim removed 3 bases at V and 0 bases at J, leaving 4 bases unmatched. The CDR3 contains 15 residues. The CDR3 DNA reads TGTGCCAGCAGCGAGCAGGGGGCGGCTAACTATGGCTACACCTTC. This translates into CASSEQGAANYGYTF.

The chain combines TRBV24-1 with TRBJ2-3; TRBD1 agrees at 10 bases. Germline V gives CDR1 KGHDR, CDR2 SFDVKD. The V and J ends lost 10 bases and 3 bases, in that order; junction bases with no gene match: 3. This CDR3 contains 13 residues. The CDR3 DNA reads as TGTGCCACTCAGGACAGGGGGACAGATACGCAGTATTTT. Protein: CATQDRGTDTQYF.

This clonotype has just a few counts. V is TRBV11-2 and J is TRBJ1-2; D remains unclear. The CDR3 length is 14 residues. Trimming left V 4 bases short and J 2 bases short, with 11 bases between. Looked up from germline, CDR1 is SGHAT and CDR2 is FQNNGV. The CDR3 loop reads CASSSLLGNYGYTF. The CDR3 DNA is TGTGCCAGCAGCTCCCTTCTGGGGAACTATGGCTACACCTTC. The complete variable domain, with remaining parts taken from reference TRBV11-2 and TRBJ1-2, reads EAGVAQSPRYKIIEKRQSVAFWCNPISGHATLYWYQQILGQGPKLLIQFQNNGVVDDSQLPKDRFSAERLKGVDSTLKIQPAKLEDSAVYLCASSSLLGNYGYTFGSGTRLTVV.

The table lists this clonotype with many counts. The V call is TRBV6-5, the J call TRBJ2-6; no definite D call. CDR1 and CDR2 (germline): MNHEY, SVGAGI. This CDR3 contains 10 residues. Trimming left V 11 bases short and J 2 bases short, with 1 base between. The CDR3 bases are TGTGCCGCTGGGGCCAACGTCCTGACTTTC. The encoded protein is CAAGANVLTF.

The chain joins TRBV25-1 to TRBJ2-5; 14 nucleotides match TRBD2. V gave up 5 bases and J gave up 5 bases; unmatched junction bases: 10. Germline CDR1 MGHDK, CDR2 SYGVNS. There are 17 residues in the CDR3. The chain's CDR3 is CASSLARLAGGFETQYF. In nucleotides, the CDR3 is TGTGCCAGCAGTTTAGCTAGACTAGCGGGAGGGTTTGAGACCCAGTACTTC.

In this sample, this clonotype turned up a few times. The chain employs TRBV7-9 and TRBJ2-7; possible D gene TRBD1, 5 bases. V was pared by 1 base and J by 7 bases, with 14 bases between. This CDR3 has 14 residues. Germline values: CDR1 SEHNR, CDR2 FQNEAQ (reference sequence). This CDR3 is CASSLGAQAGEQYF. The CDR3 DNA reads TGTGCCAGCAGCTTAGGGGCCCAGGCAGGGGAGCAGTACTTC.

The V and J genes are TRBV15 and TRBJ2-7, with 10 bases that match TRBD1. This CDR3 spans 14 amino acids. Germline loops: CDR1 LNHNV, CDR2 YYDKDF (reference sequence). V gave up 4 bases and J gave up 5 bases; unmatched junction bases: 5. The CDR3 spells CATSKGQGVDEQYF. The CDR3 coding sequence is TGTGCCACCAGCAAAGGACAGGGGGTCGACGAGCAGTACTTC.

This clonotype was observed a handful of times. This clone may be a read error of a much larger clone one base away. The V call is TRBV12-3 or TRBV12-4, the J call TRBJ1-2; D remains unclear. CDR3 length: 12 amino acids. With 4 bases removed from V and 2 bases from J, the gap between germline ends came to 5 bases. The CDR3 loop reads CASSYGNYGYTF. The CDR3 DNA is TGTGCCAGCAGTTACGGGAACTATGGCTACACCTTC.

This clonotype was counted at least ten times. The chain has TRBV29-1 and TRBJ2-5, with D perhaps being TRBD1 or TRBD2 (5 bases each). Germline V gives CDR1 SQVTM, CDR2 ANQGSEA. V was pared by 6 bases and J by 3 bases, with 17 bases between. The CDR3 length is 14 residues. DNA for the CDR3: TGCAGCGTGGATACTGGGACGTCGAAAGAGACCCAGTACTTC. Residues: CSVDTGTSKETQYF.

This clonotype was seen repeatedly, ten times or more. CDR3 sequence (DNA): TGTGCCAGCAGTGAATCCGAATCCACCCAGCATTTT. Translating gives CASSESESTQHF. The chain has TRBV6-6 and TRBJ1-5; D is uncertain. This CDR3 is built from 12 residues. V shed 5 bases and J shed 11 bases, with 13 bases lying between them. Germline CDR1 MNHNY, CDR2 SVGAGI (reference sequence).

V usage is TRBV7-2 and J usage is TRBJ2-5; possibly TRBD1 for D (5 bases). Trimming removed 4 bases from V and 2 bases from J, with 17 bases in between. The CDR3 has 16 residues. Looked up from germline, CDR1 is SGHTA and CDR2 is FQGNSA. CDR3 sequence reads: CASSSLIGRAQETQYF. The DNA of the CDR3 is TGTGCCAGCAGCTCCTTGATAGGCAGGGCACAAGAGACCCAGTACTTC.

This clonotype was observed once. One end of the junction fails to match germline, which may point to a read error. The V and J genes are TRBV14 and TRBJ2-7; 7 positions agree with TRBD1. The CDR3 length is 14 residues. Germline V CDR1 and CDR2: SGHDN, FVKESK. The CDR3 DNA follows: TGTGCCAGCAGCCAAACGGGACAGCTAGAGGAGCAGCACTTC. The encoded protein is CASSQTGQLEEQHF.

There are many counts of this clonotype. The rearrangement links TRBV29-1 to TRBJ1-5, with D possibly matching TRBD1 (5 bases). Germline V gene data show CDR1 as SQVTM and CDR2 as ANQGSEA. This CDR3 contains 13 residues. Trimming removed 4 bases at V and 5 bases at J, with 12 bases between. The CDR3 protein is CSVVSDNYQPQHF. DNA of the CDR3: TGCAGCGTTGTCTCGGACAACTATCAGCCCCAGCATTTT.

CDR3 DNA sequence: TGCGCCAGCAGCTTGAGGACAGGGGTTACCTACGAGCAGTACTTC. Encoded protein: CASSLRTGVTYEQYF. The chain has TRBV5-1 and TRBJ2-7, with 9 nucleotides matching TRBD1. The CDR3 sequence is 15 residues long. Trimming cost V 1 base and J 2 bases; bases outside gene matches: 4. In germline, CDR1 is SGHRS, CDR2 YFSETQ.

This clonotype was seen many times. This chain links TRBV7-9 with TRBJ2-5; 7 nucleotides align to TRBD1. The germline gives CDR1 SEHNR, CDR2 FQNEAQ (reference sequence). The CDR3 loop spans 15 amino acids. Losses at the gene ends were 2 bases for V and 4 bases for J; bases not matched to a gene: 7. The CDR3: CASSLKQGMGETQYF. The DNA of the CDR3 is TGTGCCAGCAGCTTAAAACAGGGGATGGGAGAGACCCAGTACTTC.

The chain is built from TRBV7-2 and TRBJ2-5, with D uncertain. This CDR3 comprises 15 residues. V lost 5 bases and J 0 bases, leaving 13 bases between the germline ends. Germline CDR1 is SGHTA and CDR2 is FQGNSA. CDR3 nucleotide sequence: TGTGCCAGCAGCATATCTAACGGTAACCAAGAGACCCAGTACTTC. Translating gives CASSISNGNQETQYF. Drawing the rest from reference TRBV7-2 and TRBJ2-5, the complete variable domain is GAGVSQSPSNKVTEKGKDVELRCDPISGHTALYWYRQSLGQGLEFLIYFQGNSAPDKSGLPSDRFSAERTGGSVSTLTIQRTQQEDSAVYLCASSISNGNQETQYFGPGTRLLVL.